This T cell receptor (beta chain) originates from a study of T cell clonotyping in hematopoietic cell transplantation. TCRdb's table, derived via immunoSEQ multiplex PCR, lists solely in-frame clones and lacks some. The sample includes around 40,000 clones, around 95% seen only once; the top ten take around 1.5%. Regarding the study as a whole: Pathologically expanded recipient clonotypes increased progressively from day 30 to day 180 as diversity fell.

As to time point: recipient sample about 28 days before transplant, after cytoreduction. Concerning this clone: Its antigen is unknown.

Germline V gene data show CDR1 as SGHRS and CDR2 as YFSETQ. Trimming took 0 bases from V and 3 from J, leaving 8 bases between them. The CDR3 is 14 residues long. The clonotype comes from a man in his forties with chronic myeloid leukemia. Some clones in this sample may be carry-over from other donors' samples. The chain combines TRBV5-1 with TRBJ2-3; D call uncertain. The specimen was peripheral blood mononuclear cells, collected before stem cell transplant. CDR3 protein: CASSLAFGTDTQYF. In nucleotides, the CDR3 is TGCGCCAGCAGCTTGGCCTTTGGGACAGATACGCAGTATTTT.